The 23 T cell receptor beta chains below were found in one sample sequenced in a study of T cells in Graves' hyperthyroidism and ophthalmopathy. RNA transcripts were the template for amplifying TCR beta CDR3 regions. RT-PCR in the first round (using the HTBI primer set) targeted the TCR CDR3. TCRdb reprocessed the multiplex PCR reads with MiXCR, giving one entry per CDR3 protein. The sample includes hundreds of thousands of distinct CDR3 sequences, roughly 46% of them seen just once. Material: peripheral blood or thyroid tissue (not recorded which). Every receptor here comes from a woman aged 18-30 years with Graves' hyperthyroidism.

This clonotype was detected only a few times. This chain links TRBV9 with TRBJ1-1; D might be TRBD1 (5 bases). Germline CDR1 SGDLS, CDR2 YYNGEE. The CDR3 covers 14 residues. V gave up 6 bases and J gave up 4 bases, with 16 bases separating them. Written as DNA, the CDR3 is TGTGCCAGCATGGGGGTGGCCCACGGCACTGAAGCTTTCTTT. This gives the protein CASMGVAHGTEAFF.

The V call is TRBV24-1, the J call TRBJ2-2, with a weak D call TRBD1 (5 bases). Trimming shortened V by 5 bases and J by 1 base, and 10 bases separated the two germline ends. The CDR3 consists of 15 residues. The V gene's germline CDR1 is KGHDR and CDR2 SFDVKD. DNA for the CDR3: TGTGCCACCAGTGCCCCCGGACAGAACACCGGGGAGCTGTTTTTT. It translates to CATSAPGQNTGELFF.

The V gene is TRBV6-1, the J gene TRBJ2-7; 10 bases are shared with TRBD2. With 0 bases clipped from V and 3 bases from J, the junction kept 11 bases outside the gene matches. Germline CDR1 reads MNHNS; CDR2 reads SASEGT. The CDR3 covers 18 residues. The CDR3: CASSEAGPSGSRGYEQYF. The CDR3 nucleotides read TGTGCCAGCAGTGAAGCGGGCCCTAGCGGGAGCAGGGGCTACGAGCAGTACTTC.

On this clonotype itself: A much larger clonotype is one base distant, so this may be a read error. This chain joins TRBV7-9 and TRBJ1-2, with D tentatively TRBD1 (5 bases). V dropped 5 bases and J dropped 3 bases, with 7 bases sitting between them. Germline CDR1 reads SEHNR; CDR2 reads FQNEAQ (reference sequence). The CDR3 length is 12 residues. The CDR3 bases are TGTGCCAGCAGCACACAGGACTATGGCTACACCTTC. Protein product: CASSTQDYGYTF.

This clonotype has ten or more counts. The chain recombines TRBV24-1 with TRBJ1-2; possible D gene TRBD1, 5 bases. The CDR3 is 14 amino acids. V shed 0 bases and J shed 8 bases, with 12 bases lying between them. Germline-derived CDR1 and CDR2 are KGHDR and SFDVKD. Written as DNA, the CDR3 is TGTGCCACCAGTGATTTGCGGGACCGAGGAGGCTACACCTTC. It translates to CATSDLRDRGGYTF.

This clonotype was counted at least ten times. This sequence joins TRBV9 and TRBJ1-5; 7 bases line up with TRBD1. The germline gives CDR1 SGDLS, CDR2 YYNGEE. The CDR3 length is 14 residues. Germline trimming cut 0 bases from V and 7 bases from J; bases unmatched to any gene: 4. The CDR3 sequence is CASSVGAGGQPQHF. The DNA for the CDR3 is TGTGCCAGCAGCGTAGGAGCAGGGGGGCAGCCCCAGCATTTT.

J is TRBJ2-7 and V is TRBV7-3; the D is unclear. V was trimmed by 5 bases and J by 2 bases, leaving 16 bases between them. Looked up from germline, CDR1 is SGHTA and CDR2 is FQGTGA. This CDR3 is built from 15 residues. CDR3: CASSQGPVSTYEQYF. The CDR3 DNA follows: TGTGCCAGCAGCCAAGGGCCAGTTTCCACCTACGAGCAGTACTTC.

The CDR3 sequence is CATSRASGYKELRTEAFF. The CDR3 coding sequence is TGTGCCACCAGCAGAGCCTCAGGGTACAAAGAACTTAGGACTGAAGCTTTCTTT. The V and J genes are TRBV15 and TRBJ1-1; possible D gene TRBD1, 5 bases. Germline V gene sequence: CDR1 LNHNV, CDR2 YYDKDF (reference sequence). The CDR3 has 18 residues. Trimming shortened V by 1 base and J by 5 bases, and 23 bases separated the two germline ends.

This clonotype appeared once. In nucleotides, the CDR3 is TGCGCCAGCAGTGCCCCCCTTGGGGGTTCATCCTACGAGCAGTACTTC. It codes for CASSAPLGGSSYEQYF. V gene TRBV10-1 combines with J gene TRBJ2-7; D tentatively reads TRBD1 or TRBD2 (5 bases each). The length of the CDR3 is 16 residues. Germline V gene lookup returns CDR1 WNHNN and CDR2 SYGVQD (reference sequence). The V gene lost 4 bases and the J gene lost 1 base, with 17 bases spanning the gap.

This sequence joins TRBV5-1 and TRBJ2-3; D gene unclear. The germline CDR1 and CDR2 sequences are SGHRS and YFSETQ. The V gene lost 0 bases and the J gene lost 4 bases, with 9 bases spanning the gap. CDR3 length equals 14 residues. The CDR3 region has the DNA TGCGCCAGCAGCTTGGAATCCTCCGCAGATACGCAGTATTTT. Protein: CASSLESSADTQYF. Combining the CDR3 with reference TRBV5-1 and TRBJ2-3 gives the whole variable domain KAGVTQTPRYLIKTRGQQVTLSCSPISGHRSVSWYQQTPGQGLQFLFEYFSETQRNKGNFPGRFSGRQFSNSRSEMNVSTLELGDSALYLCASSLESSADTQYFGPGTRLTVL.

This clonotype showed up just once. The chain recombines TRBV4-1 with TRBJ1-6; D not resolved. The CDR3 covers 17 residues. Germline assignment: CDR1 MGHRA and CDR2 YSYEKL. Between the trimmed V and J ends, which lost 1 base and 1 base, there was a span of 11 bases. This chain's CDR3 is CASSQVPIYSYNSPLHF. CDR3 bases: TGCGCCAGCAGCCAAGTTCCTATCTATTCCTATAATTCACCCCTCCACTTT.

CDR3 loop: CASKQAPGNTEAFF. Here the CDR3 DNA reads TGTGCCAGCAAACAAGCCCCGGGGAACACTGAAGCTTTCTTT. The chain recombines TRBV7-2 with TRBJ1-1, with D hard to call. This CDR3 is built from 14 residues. The V gene lost 7 bases and the J gene lost 1 base, with 13 bases spanning the gap. In germline, CDR1 is SGHTA, CDR2 FQGNSA.

The chain recombines TRBV10-1 with TRBJ1-2, with 8 bases fitting TRBD1. Germline V gene sequence: CDR1 WNHNN, CDR2 SYGVQD (reference sequence). V was pared by 6 bases and J by 2 bases, with 8 bases of the junction left unmatched. CDR3 length: 15 residues. The CDR3 DNA sequence: TGCGCCAGCAGGGATCTCAGGGGGCCCAACTATGGCTACACCTTC. Protein product: CASRDLRGPNYGYTF.

V is TRBV25-1 and J is TRBJ1-1; TRBD1 matches 10 bases. Germline CDR1 MGHDK, CDR2 SYGVNS. Trimming removed 6 bases from V and 6 bases from J; junction bases left unmatched: 4. The CDR3 runs to 13 residues. The CDR3 reads CASRSTGGSEAFF. As DNA, the CDR3 is TGTGCCAGCAGATCGACAGGGGGCTCTGAAGCTTTCTTT. Full variable domain (remainder filled in from reference TRBV25-1 and TRBJ1-1): EADIYQTPRYLVIGTGKKITLECSQTMGHDKMYWYQQDPGMELHLIHYSYGVNSTEKGDLSSESTVSRIRTEHFPLTLESARPSHTSQYLCASRSTGGSEAFFGQGTRLTVV.

The CDR3 reads CSARGGQPRTGELFF. CDR3 sequence (DNA): TGCAGTGCTAGAGGGGGCCAACCACGTACCGGGGAGCTGTTTTTT. The chain links TRBV20-1 to TRBJ2-2, with D possibly TRBD1 on 5 matching bases. With 1 base removed from V and 5 bases from J, the gap between germline ends came to 14 bases. Germline V CDR1 and CDR2: DFQATT, SNEGSKA (reference sequence). This CDR3 has 15 amino acids.

The rearrangement uses TRBV12-3 or TRBV12-4 and TRBJ2-7, with D tentatively TRBD2 (5 bases). The CDR3 length is 12 residues. Between the trimmed V and J ends, which lost 3 bases and 6 bases, there was a span of 9 bases. For the CDR3, the DNA is TGTGCCAGCAGTTTGAGGGCCCGCGAGCAGTACTTC. Amino acid sequence: CASSLRAREQYF.

This clonotype appeared a few times. Relative to the germline gene, one junction end is altered; a read error may explain this. J is TRBJ1-1 and V is TRBV15; 10 nucleotides match TRBD1. CDR1 and CDR2 (germline): LNHNV, YYDKDF (reference sequence). The CDR3 extends over 17 amino acids. The CDR3 is CASSPTDRGRGNTEAFF. The CDR3 DNA reads TGTGCCAGCAGCCCAACTGACAGGGGGCGCGGGAACACTGAAGCTTTCTTT.

To note about this clonotype: Possible read error: a much larger clone is one base away. The chain is built from TRBV20-1 and TRBJ2-5, with D unclear. The CDR3 is made up of 12 amino acids. The germline V gene encodes CDR1 DFQATT and CDR2 SNEGSKA (reference sequence). DNA of the CDR3: TGCAGAGCCCGTCACGCGCAAGAGACCCAGTACTTC. Translating it yields CRARHAQETQYF.

About this clonotype itself: One junction end disagrees with the germline gene, perhaps due to a read error. This rearrangement joins TRBV10-3 to TRBJ2-7, with D perhaps TRBD1 (6 bases). This CDR3 comprises 14 residues. The germline gives CDR1 ENHRY, CDR2 SYGVKD. The CDR3 sequence: CATRQAQYPYKQYF. CDR3 nucleotides: TGTGCCACAAGACAGGCTCAATATCCCTACAAGCAGTACTTC.

J is TRBJ2-7 and V is TRBV20-1; D is uncertain. Germline V gene lookup returns CDR1 DFQATT and CDR2 SNEGSKA (reference sequence). The CDR3 loop spans 13 amino acids. Trimming cost V 3 bases and J 4 bases, with 13 bases left between them. Here the CDR3 DNA reads TGCAGTGCTAGCCCCGGGTTGGGGTACGAGCAGTACTTC. Translation gives CSASPGLGYEQYF.

The rearrangement joins TRBV19 to TRBJ2-1; 12 nucleotides match TRBD2. CDR3 length equals 14 residues. The germline V gene encodes CDR1 LNHDA and CDR2 SQIVND (reference sequence). The V and J ends lost 5 bases and 10 bases, in that order; junction bases with no gene match: 6. Written as DNA, the CDR3 is TGTGCCAGTAGTGCGGGACTAGCGGGTGGCGAGCAGTTCTTC. Residues: CASSAGLAGGEQFF.

This clonotype has a handful of counts. This CDR3 reads CSAITSGQGPTYGYTF. The CDR3 coding sequence is TGCAGTGCCATTACCTCGGGACAGGGACCTACCTATGGCTACACCTTC. V gene TRBV20-1 combines with J gene TRBJ1-2, with 9 bases that match TRBD1. The ends lost 6 bases at V and 4 bases at J; junction bases unmatched: 15. The CDR3 runs 16 residues. Germline values: CDR1 DFQATT, CDR2 SNEGSKA (reference sequence).

This clonotype was seen repeatedly, ten times or more. The rearrangement uses TRBV6-4 and TRBJ2-7, with D perhaps TRBD1 (6 bases). Germline V gene lookup returns CDR1 MRHNA and CDR2 SNTAGT. The CDR3 contains 13 residues. Trimming cost V 2 bases and J 2 bases, with 7 bases left between them. The CDR3 region is CASSDEGAYEQYF. CDR3 sequence (DNA): TGTGCCAGCAGTGACGAGGGGGCCTACGAGCAGTACTTC.